A single sample gave rise to the 20 T cell receptor beta chains below, sequenced in a study of blood T cell repertoires in COVID-19. Profiled with immunoSEQ multiplex PCR; TCRdb holds only in-frame clones, not every one. The sample lists 300,000 to 400,000 clones; 88% were seen once. Source material: PBMCs or T cells enriched from blood (not recorded which). The source is a woman aged 18-29 years who had recovered from COVID-19.

The chain recombines TRBV5-1 with TRBJ2-3; 15 nucleotides agree with TRBD2. Germline CDR1 SGHRS, CDR2 YFSETQ. The CDR3 runs to 22 residues. V trimming: 4 bases; J trimming: 0 bases; junction bases outside the gene matches: 18. The CDR3 loop reads CASSQGLAGGRRQITSTDTQYF. The CDR3 DNA reads as TGCGCCAGCAGCCAGGGACTAGCGGGGGGCCGACGCCAAATTACTAGCACAGATACGCAGTATTTT.

This chain joins TRBV4-1 and TRBJ1-5; 8 bases align to TRBD1. Germline values: CDR1 MGHRA, CDR2 YSYEKL. Trimming at V came to 0 bases and at J to 0 bases, leaving 13 bases not matched to a gene. The CDR3 sequence is 20 residues long. The DNA for the CDR3 is TGCGCCAGCAGCCAAGATCCCCAAGGGGACAGGAGAAATAGCAATCAGCCCCAGCATTTT. This gives the protein CASSQDPQGDRRNSNQPQHF.

The J gene is TRBJ1-2, the V gene TRBV6-5; TRBD1 agrees at 7 bases. Germline lookup yields CDR1 MNHEY and CDR2 SVGAGI. This CDR3 contains 14 residues. V lost 7 bases and J lost 2; bases outside the gene matches: 7. The CDR3 coding sequence is TGTGCCAGCACCGCGACAGGGATAAACTATGGCTACACCTTC. It yields the protein CASTATGINYGYTF.

The chain recombines TRBV29-1 with TRBJ1-2; D call uncertain. CDR3 length: 14 residues. Germline CDR1 and CDR2: SQVTM and ANQGSEA. V gave up 6 bases and J gave up 6 bases, with 20 bases separating them. The CDR3 region has the DNA TGCAGCGTCGTCGGGTTCGCGGGGTTACATGGCTACACCTTC. This gives the protein CSVVGFAGLHGYTF.

This chain links TRBV6-5 with TRBJ2-1; TRBD1 might be the D (6 bases). In germline, CDR1 is MNHEY, CDR2 SVGAGI. There are 13 residues in the CDR3. Trimming pared 4 bases from V and 4 bases from J, leaving 8 bases between. CDR3 coding DNA: TGTGCCAGCAGTTTAACAGGGTACAATGAGCAGTTCTTC. Translating gives CASSLTGYNEQFF.

The chain employs TRBV19 and TRBJ2-7; D gene unclear. CDR3 size: 15 residues. Trimming removed 6 bases at V and 0 bases at J, with 15 bases between. Germline V CDR1 and CDR2: LNHDA, SQIVND (reference sequence). CDR3 region: CASRPSAWSSYEQYF. DNA of the CDR3: TGTGCCAGTAGACCCTCGGCTTGGAGCTCCTACGAGCAGTACTTC.

The J gene is TRBJ1-6, the V gene TRBV6-1, with 7 bases identical to TRBD1. The CDR3 is 15 residues long. Germline CDR1 reads MNHNS; CDR2 reads SASEGT. Germline trimming cut 6 bases from V and 8 bases from J; bases unmatched to any gene: 10. The CDR3 sequence is CASSLGDRAYSPLHF. Here the CDR3 DNA reads TGTGCCAGCAGCTTAGGTGACAGGGCCTATTCACCCCTCCACTTT.

This chain uses TRBV11-2 with TRBJ1-1; D is possibly TRBD1 (6 bases). This CDR3 is built from 14 residues. Germline V lookup: CDR1 SGHAT, CDR2 FQNNGV. Between the trimmed V and J ends, which lost 2 bases and 7 bases, there was a span of 14 bases. Here the CDR3 DNA reads TGTGCCAGCAGCTTACCATCCTTCAGGGGTGAAGCTTTCTTT. This encodes CASSLPSFRGEAFF.

This chain uses TRBV5-4 with TRBJ2-3; 8 bases align to TRBD1. The CDR3 has 14 amino acids. In germline, CDR1 is SGHNT, CDR2 YYREEE (reference sequence). V was clipped by 4 bases and J by 6 bases; unmatched bases: 7. The CDR3 sequence is CASSQGALSDTQYF. The CDR3 DNA is TGTGCCAGCAGCCAGGGGGCCTTATCTGATACGCAGTATTTT.

V is TRBV5-1 and J is TRBJ1-5; TRBD1 matches at 9 bases. The CDR3 covers 15 residues. The junction had 9 bases not matched to a gene; V was cut back by 4 bases and J by 7 bases. Germline V gene sequence: CDR1 SGHRS, CDR2 YFSETQ. CDR3: CASSLGQGRWQPQHF. The CDR3 DNA follows: TGCGCCAGCAGCCTGGGACAGGGAAGGTGGCAGCCCCAGCATTTT.

This chain connects TRBV19 to TRBJ2-7; 9 bases line up with TRBD1. Germline loops: CDR1 LNHDA, CDR2 SQIVND (reference sequence). V lost 6 bases, J lost 4 bases, and 7 bases stayed unmatched. The CDR3 is made up of 14 amino acids. CDR3 sequence reads: CASSLTGGGYEQYF. The CDR3 bases are TGTGCCAGTAGCCTTACAGGGGGCGGATACGAGCAGTACTTC.

This chain joins TRBV5-5 and TRBJ2-7; D may be TRBD1 (5 bases). Germline V gene data show CDR1 as SGHKS and CDR2 as YYEKEE (reference sequence). V was shortened by 4 bases and J by 2 bases, with 16 bases between the two germline ends. The CDR3 covers 15 residues. The CDR3 reads CASSLVRQSAYEQYF. Written as DNA, the CDR3 is TGTGCCAGCAGCCTTGTACGACAGTCGGCCTACGAGCAGTACTTC.

The V gene is TRBV6-2 or TRBV6-3, the J gene TRBJ1-6; the match to TRBD1 covers 7 bases. Trimming at V came to 6 bases and at J to 0 bases, leaving 14 bases not matched to a gene. The germline CDR1 and CDR2 sequences are MNHEY and SVGEGT. The CDR3 spans 19 residues. CDR3 bases: TGTGCCAGCAGCAGAAATCGACAGGGTACGGGCTCCTATAATTCACCCCTCCACTTT. Its protein product is CASSRNRQGTGSYNSPLHF.

This rearrangement joins TRBV19 to TRBJ1-1; D gene unclear. Germline CDR1 is LNHDA and CDR2 is SQIVND (reference sequence). With 1 base removed from V and 0 bases from J, the gap between germline ends came to 9 bases. The CDR3 totals 15 residues. The CDR3 sequence is CASSIARRMNTEAFF. CDR3 nucleotide sequence: TGTGCCAGTAGTATAGCGCGCAGGATGAACACTGAAGCTTTCTTT.

As concerns this clone: Additional DNA sequences in this sample encode the identical CDR3. The V and J genes are TRBV27 and TRBJ2-1; D possibly corresponds to TRBD1 (5 bases). The germline CDR1 and CDR2 sequences are MNHEY and SMNVEV (reference sequence). Trimming pared 1 base from V and 0 bases from J, leaving 10 bases between. The CDR3 is made up of 16 amino acids. The CDR3 spells CASSLWGGSSYNEQFF. CDR3 nucleotides: TGTGCCAGCAGTTTATGGGGCGGAAGCTCCTACAATGAGCAGTTCTTC.

V gene TRBV27 combines with J gene TRBJ2-7, with 9 bases matching TRBD1. Unmatched junction bases numbered 8, after V lost 9 bases and J lost 2 bases. CDR3 size: 14 residues. Germline values: CDR1 MNHEY, CDR2 SMNVEV (reference sequence). The CDR3 DNA reads TGTGCCAGTACGGGACAGGGTGGCCCCTACGAGCAGTACTTC. Protein product: CASTGQGGPYEQYF.

In nucleotides, the CDR3 is TGTGCCACCTGGGACAGGGGGCCCAACGAGCAGTACTTC. This encodes CATWDRGPNEQYF. This chain uses TRBV24-1 with TRBJ2-7; 12 bases agree with TRBD1. V gave up 9 bases and J gave up 5 bases; unmatched junction bases: 4. The germline gives CDR1 KGHDR, CDR2 SFDVKD. The length of the CDR3 is 13 residues.

This clone was recorded only once. The rearrangement links TRBV2 to TRBJ1-5; D perhaps matches TRBD1 (5 bases). Germline lookup yields CDR1 SNHLY and CDR2 FYNNEI. CDR3 length equals 15 residues. The V gene lost 4 bases and the J gene lost 6 bases, with 16 bases spanning the gap. The CDR3 nucleotides are TGTGCCAGCAGTGTGGAGCAGGGAATTGGTCAGCCCCAGCATTTT. Its translation is CASSVEQGIGQPQHF.

Only one count was recorded for this clone. The J gene is TRBJ2-2, the V gene TRBV7-2; 8 positions agree with TRBD2. The CDR3 is 15 residues long. The V gene's germline CDR1 is SGHTA and CDR2 FQGNSA. The junction had 4 bases not matched to a gene; V was cut back by 4 bases and J by 3 bases. The CDR3 DNA reads TGTGCCAGCAGCTCGGCGGGGGGATACACCGGGGAGCTGTTTTTT. Amino acids: CASSSAGGYTGELFF.

V usage is TRBV12-5 and J usage is TRBJ2-1, with D perhaps matching TRBD1 (6 bases). Trimming removed 6 bases from V and 14 bases from J, with 14 bases in between. This CDR3 contains 11 residues. In germline, CDR1 is LGHNT, CDR2 FRNRAP. DNA of the CDR3: TGTGCTAGTGGCCTGAGGGGGAAGAAGTTCTTC. It is translated as CASGLRGKKFF.